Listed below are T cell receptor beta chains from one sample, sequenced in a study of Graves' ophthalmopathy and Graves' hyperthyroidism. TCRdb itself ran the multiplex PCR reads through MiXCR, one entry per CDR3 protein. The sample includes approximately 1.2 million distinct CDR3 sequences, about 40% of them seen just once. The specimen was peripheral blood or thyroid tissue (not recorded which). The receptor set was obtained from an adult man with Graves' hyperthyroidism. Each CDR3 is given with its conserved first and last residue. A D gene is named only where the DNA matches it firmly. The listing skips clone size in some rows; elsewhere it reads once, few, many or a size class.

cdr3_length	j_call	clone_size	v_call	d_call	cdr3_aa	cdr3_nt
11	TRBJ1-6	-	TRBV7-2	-	CASSLALGADF	TGTGCCAGCAGCTTAGCGCTCGGGGCTGACTTT
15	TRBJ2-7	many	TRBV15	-	CATSPQAGTTYEQYF	TGTGCCACCAGTCCCCAGGCAGGGACAACCTACGAGCAGTACTTC
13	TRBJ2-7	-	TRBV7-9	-	CASSLVAAGEQYF	TGTGCCAGCAGCTTAGTCGCGGCCGGGGAGCAGTACTTC
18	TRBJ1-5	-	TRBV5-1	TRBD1	CASSLDGTGEAGNQPQHF	TGCGCCAGCAGCTTGGATGGGACAGGGGAGGCTGGCAATCAGCCCCAGCATTTT
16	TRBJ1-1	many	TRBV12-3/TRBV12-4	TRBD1	CASRLTPGQPNTEAFF	TGTGCCAGCAGGTTAACGCCGGGACAGCCGAACACTGAAGCTTTCTTT
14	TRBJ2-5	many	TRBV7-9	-	CASSLVGRVKTQYF	TGTGCCAGCAGCTTAGTGGGTAGGGTGAAGACCCAGTACTTC
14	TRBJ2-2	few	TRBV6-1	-	CASSYSSSVGELFF	TGTGCCAGCAGTTACTCCTCTAGCGTCGGGGAGCTGTTTTTT
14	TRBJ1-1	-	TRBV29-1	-	CSASRLGLNTEAFF	TGCAGCGCCAGCCGGTTAGGGCTGAACACTGAAGCTTTCTTT
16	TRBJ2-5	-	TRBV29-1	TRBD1	CSGSKADRGRSETQYF	TGCAGCGGGTCCAAGGCGGACAGGGGGCGCTCAGAGACCCAGTACTTC
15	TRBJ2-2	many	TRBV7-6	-	CASSLVSANTGELFF	TGTGCCAGCAGCTTAGTTTCGGCGAACACCGGGGAGCTGTTTTTT
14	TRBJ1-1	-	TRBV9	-	CASSWALQGDGAFF	TGTGCCAGCAGCTGGGCGCTTCAAGGGGATGGAGCTTTCTTT
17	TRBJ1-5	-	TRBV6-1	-	CASIPGLGRVVNQPQHF	TGTGCCAGCATACCGGGCCTGGGCAGGGTAGTCAATCAGCCCCAGCATTTT
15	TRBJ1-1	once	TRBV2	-	CASTPGTNANTEAFF	TGTGCCAGCACCCCAGGGACAAACGCGAACACTGAAGCTTTCTTT
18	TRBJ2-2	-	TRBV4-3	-	CASSQDLLQFGNTGELLF	TGCGCCAGCAGCCAAGATCTTCTCCAATTTGGTAACACCGGGGAGCTGCTTTTT
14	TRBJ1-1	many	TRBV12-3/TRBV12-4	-	CASSRDTSLTEAFF	TGTGCCAGCAGTCGTGACACCAGTCTCACTGAAGCTTTCTTT
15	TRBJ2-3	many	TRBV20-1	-	CSARGGASSADTQYF	TGCAGTGCTAGAGGAGGGGCGTCTTCTGCAGATACGCAGTATTTT
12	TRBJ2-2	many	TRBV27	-	CASSRPAGELFF	TGTGCCAGCAGTCGTCCGGCCGGGGAGCTGTTTTTT
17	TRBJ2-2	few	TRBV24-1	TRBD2	CATSRTGTSLSTGELFF	TGTGCCACCAGCCGAACCGGGACTAGTCTATCCACCGGGGAGCTGTTTTTT
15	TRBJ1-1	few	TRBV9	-	CASSNQGFPNTEAFF	TGTGCCAGCAGTAACCAGGGGTTCCCGAACACTGAAGCTTTCTTT
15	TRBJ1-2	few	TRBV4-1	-	CASSQDPRVWEGYTF	TGCGCCAGCAGCCAAGATCCCAGGGTGTGGGAAGGCTACACCTTC
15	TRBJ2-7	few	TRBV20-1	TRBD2	CSASVAGSLRYEQYF	TGCAGTGCTAGTGTAGCGGGGAGTCTCCGCTACGAGCAGTACTTC
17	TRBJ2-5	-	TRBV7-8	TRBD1	CASRSGTGMIRGETQYF	TGTGCCAGCAGGTCTGGGACAGGGATGATTCGGGGCGAGACCCAGTACTTC
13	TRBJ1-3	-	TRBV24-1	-	CATRKTTGNTIYF	TGTGCCACCAGGAAGACGACAGGAAACACCATATATTTT
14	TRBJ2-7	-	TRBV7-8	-	CASSSDLGHDEQYF	TGTGCCAGCAGCTCGGACCTTGGGCACGACGAGCAGTACTTC
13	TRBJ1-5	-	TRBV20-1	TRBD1	CSARGQGFQPQHF	TGCAGTGCGAGAGGACAGGGGTTTCAGCCCCAGCATTTT
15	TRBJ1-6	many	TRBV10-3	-	CAISESGRVASPLHF	TGTGCCATCAGTGAGTCGGGCAGAGTGGCTTCACCCCTCCACTTT
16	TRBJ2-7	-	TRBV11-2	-	CASSRKGLTLIYEQYF	TGTGCCAGCAGCCGGAAGGGACTGACGCTTATCTACGAGCAGTACTTC
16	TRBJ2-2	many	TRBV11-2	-	CASSLNRAANTGELFF	TGTGCCAGCAGCTTAAACAGAGCCGCGAACACCGGGGAGCTGTTTTTT
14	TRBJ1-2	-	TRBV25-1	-	CASSPGPANYGYTF	TGTGCCAGCAGTCCCGGGCCAGCTAACTATGGCTACACCTTC
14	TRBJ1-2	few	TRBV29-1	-	CSVREGQFNYGYTF	TGCAGCGTTCGCGAAGGACAGTTTAACTATGGCTACACCTTC
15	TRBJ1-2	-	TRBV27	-	CASSLLGGRGYGYTF	TGTGCCAGCAGTTTATTAGGTGGCAGGGGCTATGGCTACACCTTC
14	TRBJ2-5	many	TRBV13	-	CASSLGYEGETQYF	TGTGCCAGCAGCTTAGGCTACGAGGGAGAGACCCAGTACTTC
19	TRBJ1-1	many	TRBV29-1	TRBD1	CSVPPSPGQGARSNTEAFF	TGCAGCGTCCCTCCCTCACCGGGACAGGGGGCAAGATCGAACACTGAAGCTTTCTTT
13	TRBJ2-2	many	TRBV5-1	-	CASNSDRTGELFF	TGCGCCAGCAACTCTGACAGAACCGGGGAGCTGTTTTTT
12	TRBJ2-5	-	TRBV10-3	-	CAISASRGTQYF	TGTGCCATCAGTGCTTCCCGGGGGACCCAGTACTTC
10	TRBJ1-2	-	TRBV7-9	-	CASSLNRVTF	TGTGCCAGCAGCTTAAACCGGGTCACCTTC
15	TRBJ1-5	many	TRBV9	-	CASSKGGAVSQPQHF	TGTGCCAGCAGCAAAGGGGGGGCAGTGAGTCAGCCCCAGCATTTT
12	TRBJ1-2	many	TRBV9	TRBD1	CASSSGGDGYTF	TGTGCCAGCAGCTCAGGGGGCGATGGCTACACCTTC
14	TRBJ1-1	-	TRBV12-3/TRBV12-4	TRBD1	CASSLFRGPTEAFF	TGTGCCAGCAGTTTATTCAGGGGGCCTACTGAAGCTTTCTTT